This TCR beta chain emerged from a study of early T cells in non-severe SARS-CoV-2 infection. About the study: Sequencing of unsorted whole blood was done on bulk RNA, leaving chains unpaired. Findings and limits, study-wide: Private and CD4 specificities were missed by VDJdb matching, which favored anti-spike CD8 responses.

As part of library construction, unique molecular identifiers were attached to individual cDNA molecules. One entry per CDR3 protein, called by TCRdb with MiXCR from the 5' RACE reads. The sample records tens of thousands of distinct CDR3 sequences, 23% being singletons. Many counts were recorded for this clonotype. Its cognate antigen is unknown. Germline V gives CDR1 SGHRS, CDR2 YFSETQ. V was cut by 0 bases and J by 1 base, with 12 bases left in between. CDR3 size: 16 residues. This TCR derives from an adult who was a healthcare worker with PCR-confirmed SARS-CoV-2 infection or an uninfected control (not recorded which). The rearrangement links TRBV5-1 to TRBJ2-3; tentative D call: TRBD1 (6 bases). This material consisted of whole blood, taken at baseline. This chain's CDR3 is CASSLEGSGGTDTQYF. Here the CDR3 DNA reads TGCGCCAGCAGCTTGGAGGGGTCAGGGGGCACAGATACGCAGTATTTT.